Each of the 3 T cell receptor beta chains below was sequenced from the same sample in a study of T cells after yellow fever vaccination. TCRdb reprocessed the 5' RACE reads with MiXCR, giving one entry per CDR3 protein. The data contain around 330,000 distinct CDR3 sequences, around 4% of them singletons. Here the sequenced sample was PBMCs, taken on the day of the yellow fever booster vaccination. These receptors all stem from a young man who received the YFV17D yellow fever vaccine.

This chain connects TRBV7-9 to TRBJ2-3; tentatively, D is TRBD1 or TRBD2 (6 bases each). This CDR3 is 17 amino acids long. The V end was cut by 2 bases, the J end by 5 bases, with 20 bases between. CDR1 and CDR2 from the germline V gene are SEHNR and FQNEAQ (reference sequence). The CDR3 coding sequence is TGTGCCAGCAGCTTATGGGGACAAGGCAGGGGAGGAGATACGCAGTATTTT. Protein: CASSLWGQGRGGDTQYF.

This clonotype was counted a few times. This chain joins TRBV12-3 or TRBV12-4 and TRBJ2-3; TRBD2 matches at 10 bases. V was clipped by 6 bases and J by 6 bases; unmatched bases: 6. This CDR3 contains 14 residues. This CDR3 reads CASRKSGGADTQYF. The CDR3 DNA sequence: TGTGCCAGCAGGAAGAGCGGGGGGGCGGATACGCAGTATTTT.

This clonotype was recorded many times. V is TRBV4-3 and J is TRBJ1-2, with D unclear. Germline CDR1 reads LGHNA; CDR2 reads YSLEER. The ends were cut back, 0 bases at V and 4 bases at J, with 12 bases in the middle. The CDR3 has 15 amino acids. CDR3 residues: CASSQEGVGGYGYTF. The CDR3 DNA follows: TGCGCCAGCAGCCAAGAGGGTGTTGGTGGCTATGGCTACACCTTC.